The table lists the clone carrying this T cell receptor beta chain with many counts. V shed 1 base, J shed 4 bases, and the junction held 19 bases outside the gene matches. CDR3 length equals 21 residues. Germline values: CDR1 LGHDT, CDR2 YNNKEL (reference sequence). This sample is part of a study of blood T cells in healthy people across ages. Through a sample-barcoded 5' primer and a J-beta primer mix, a second PCR was run for roughly 7 to 12 cycles. TCRdb fed the 5' RACE reads into MiXCR, producing one record per CDR3 protein. Seen here are around 320,000 distinct CDR3 sequences, 25% to 30% observed once, and the top ten hold approximately 29%.

Material: blood. The genes are TRBV3-1 and TRBJ2-5, with TRBD1 matching over 12 bases. The TCR was taken from a woman between 70 and 85 years old in good health. CDR3 amino acids: CASSQVLPGQGAFLVRETQYF. For the CDR3, the DNA is TGTGCCAGCAGCCAAGTACTCCCGGGACAGGGGGCTTTTTTGGTAAGAGAGACCCAGTACTTC.